These 5 T cell receptor beta chains came from one sample sequenced in a study of T cells in Graves' hyperthyroidism and ophthalmopathy. RNA transcripts yielded amplified TCR beta CDR3 regions. The HTBI primer set served for first-round RT-PCR of the TCR CDR3. TCRdb reprocessed the multiplex PCR reads via MiXCR and lists one record per CDR3 protein. The top ten hold around 32% of the sample, which has about 250,000 distinct CDR3 sequences, approximately 24% seen once. What was sequenced was blood. The receptor source for this set is a woman in her thirties or forties with Graves' ophthalmopathy.

The sample holds many counts of this clonotype. The chain couples TRBV28 to TRBJ1-1; D gene uncertain. CDR1 is MDHEN, CDR2 SYDVKM, per germline. The CDR3 totals 12 residues. Trimming took 4 bases from V and 5 from J, leaving 8 bases between them. The CDR3: CASSSRWTEAFF. As DNA, the CDR3 is TGTGCCAGCAGTTCGAGGTGGACTGAAGCTTTCTTT.

This clonotype has at least ten counts. The chain links TRBV27 to TRBJ1-5; no clear D. Trimming pared 4 bases from V and 3 bases from J, leaving 22 bases between. This CDR3 spans 18 amino acids. CDR1 and CDR2 (germline): MNHEY, SMNVEV (reference sequence). The CDR3 reads CASSSNDIAKNANQPQHF. The CDR3, as DNA: TGTGCCAGCAGTTCGAATGACATAGCCAAGAATGCCAATCAGCCCCAGCATTTT.

Written as DNA, the CDR3 is TGTGCCAGCAGCTCTAGCGGGATGGCCGGGGAGCTGTTTTTT. Its protein is CASSSSGMAGELFF. V usage is TRBV7-8 and J usage is TRBJ2-2; 9 bases map to TRBD2. CDR1 and CDR2 (germline): SGHVS, FQNEAQ. This CDR3 region has 14 residues. The V gene end was trimmed by 4 bases and the J gene end by 6 bases; junction bases not matched to a gene: 3.

The sample holds many counts of this clonotype. The chain employs TRBV28 and TRBJ2-5; TRBD1 aligns across 10 bases. Germline assignment: CDR1 MDHEN and CDR2 SYDVKM. The CDR3 sequence is 16 residues long. With 3 bases clipped from V and 4 bases from J, the junction kept 8 bases outside the gene matches. The DNA for the CDR3 is TGTGCCAGCAGTTTCCCCAAGAGGACAGGGGGAGAGACCCAGTACTTC. Translation gives CASSFPKRTGGETQYF.

This clonotype was seen ten or more times. A junction end diverges from the germline sequence, so it may reflect a read error. V usage is TRBV29-1 and J usage is TRBJ2-5; D may be TRBD1 (5 bases). The CDR3 extends over 14 amino acids. Germline loops: CDR1 SQVTM, CDR2 ANQGSEA. The CDR3 here is CSVEFSGYQETQYF. As DNA, the CDR3 is TGCAGCGTTGAATTTTCAGGGTACCAGGAGACCCAGTACTTC.